One sample yielded the 27 T cell receptor beta chains listed below, sequenced in a study of neoadjuvant anti-PD-1 for oral cavity cancer. Produced via immunoSEQ multiplex PCR; TCRdb's table is partial and in-frame only. The sample carries around 24,000 clones, under 30% recorded once. Time point here: after neoadjuvant nivolumab, at surgical resection. The sequenced sample was tumor tissue, obtained after nivolumab (anti-PD-1) treatment. Receptor source: a person aged 35 to 85 with oral cavity squamous cell carcinoma.

The chain links TRBV7-3 to TRBJ2-3, with 9 positions matching TRBD2. Germline CDR1 SGHTA, CDR2 FQGTGA. CDR3 size: 15 residues. The ends lost 5 bases at V and 3 bases at J; junction bases unmatched: 6. The CDR3 sequence is CASSRGTSRTDTQYF. Here the CDR3 DNA reads TGTGCCAGCAGCCGGGGGACTAGCCGAACAGATACGCAGTATTTT. The complete variable domain, with remaining parts taken from reference TRBV7-3 and TRBJ2-3, reads GAGVSQTPSNKVTEKGKYVELRCDPISGHTALYWYRQSLGQGPEFLIYFQGTGAADDSGLPNDRFFAVRPEGSVSTLKIQRTERGDSAVYLCASSRGTSRTDTQYFGPGTRLTVL.

This clone has more than one count but fewer than ten. The chain joins TRBV11-2 to TRBJ2-7; no clear D gene. This CDR3 has 14 amino acids. V was trimmed by 2 bases and J by 4 bases, leaving 12 bases between them. Germline-derived CDR1 and CDR2 are SGHAT and FQNNGV. Here the CDR3 DNA reads TGTGCCAGCAGCTTAAGCTGGCGTGAATACGAGCAGTACTTC. Residues: CASSLSWREYEQYF.

The V and J genes are TRBV13 and TRBJ1-2, with 11 bases aligning to TRBD1. Germline V CDR1 and CDR2: PRHDT, FYEKMQ (reference sequence). CDR3 size: 15 residues. V lost 6 bases to trimming and J lost 8 bases; unmatched junction nucleotides: 11. CDR3 bases: TGTGCCAGCAGTCCCCGAGGACAGGGGGCCTACGGCTACACCTTC. It encodes CASSPRGQGAYGYTF.

This clone has a handful of counts. This chain connects TRBV9 to TRBJ2-2, with no clear D. The CDR3 length is 14 residues. Trimming left V 3 bases short and J 0 bases short, with 6 bases between. Germline V gene sequence: CDR1 SGDLS, CDR2 YYNGEE. The CDR3 spells CASSGMTNTGELFF. The CDR3 coding sequence is TGTGCCAGCAGCGGGATGACGAACACCGGGGAGCTGTTTTTT.

This clone was detected a few times. V usage is TRBV6-5 and J usage is TRBJ1-1; a possible D gene is TRBD1 (6 bases). The germline gives CDR1 MNHEY, CDR2 SVGAGI. V was trimmed by 4 bases and J by 3 bases, leaving 18 bases between them. CDR3 length equals 16 residues. The CDR3 sequence is CASSSGQTTSYTEAFF. DNA of the CDR3: TGTGCCAGCAGTTCAGGACAGACTACCTCTTACACTGAAGCTTTCTTT.

The genes are TRBV30 and TRBJ2-7, with 11 bases fitting TRBD2. Losses at the gene ends were 5 bases for V and 7 bases for J; bases not matched to a gene: 10. This CDR3 spans 14 amino acids. The germline V gene encodes CDR1 GTSNPN and CDR2 SVGIG (reference sequence). The CDR3 nucleotides read TGTGCCTGGGATTTAGCGGGGGGGCCGGGGGAGCAGTACTTC. It specifies CAWDLAGGPGEQYF.

V usage is TRBV5-1 and J usage is TRBJ2-1; 7 bases map to TRBD2. The trim removed 5 bases at V and 6 bases at J, leaving 11 bases unmatched. The CDR3 contains 15 residues. Looked up from germline, CDR1 is SGHRS and CDR2 is YFSETQ. Here the CDR3 DNA reads TGCGCCAGCAGTCTCGGGACTATAGTCTCCAATGAGCAGTTCTTC. It codes for CASSLGTIVSNEQFF.

There are many counts of this clone. CDR3 amino acids: CASSNQAMNTEAFF. In nucleotides, the CDR3 is TGCGCCAGCAGTAATCAGGCTATGAACACTGAAGCTTTCTTT. The gene calls are TRBV5-1 and TRBJ1-1; D is uncertain. The V gene lost 5 bases and the J gene lost 0 bases, with 11 bases spanning the gap. The CDR3 loop spans 14 amino acids. Germline loops: CDR1 SGHRS, CDR2 YFSETQ.

This clone was detected many times. J is TRBJ1-5 and V is TRBV2; D gene uncertain. V lost 5 bases and J 0 bases, leaving 8 bases between the germline ends. Per the germline V gene, CDR1 is SNHLY and CDR2 is FYNNEI. The CDR3 loop spans 14 amino acids. The CDR3 protein is CASSYDNSNQPQHF. The CDR3 DNA is TGTGCCAGCAGTTATGACAATAGCAATCAGCCCCAGCATTTT.

The gene calls are TRBV5-4 and TRBJ2-7; 8 positions match TRBD2. This CDR3 region has 14 residues. V gave up 4 bases and J gave up 3 bases; unmatched junction bases: 6. CDR1 and CDR2 (germline): SGHNT, YYREEE (reference sequence). CDR3 DNA: TGTGCCAGCAGCGACCGGGGGGGACGCTACGAGCAGTACTTC. Protein: CASSDRGGRYEQYF.

The CDR3 sequence: CASSLELAGVYNEQFF. The CDR3 nucleotides are TGTGCCAGCAGCTTGGAGCTAGCGGGGGTATACAATGAGCAGTTCTTC. This rearrangement joins TRBV7-9 to TRBJ2-1; TRBD2 agrees at 10 bases. The length of the CDR3 is 16 residues. Germline trimming cut 3 bases from V and 4 bases from J; bases unmatched to any gene: 6. Germline lookup yields CDR1 SEHNR and CDR2 FQNEAQ (reference sequence).

Here the CDR3 reads CASSLQGYNYGYTF. The CDR3 DNA follows: TGCGCCAGCAGCTTACAGGGTTATAACTATGGCTACACCTTC. The gene calls are TRBV5-1 and TRBJ1-2; D perhaps matches TRBD1 (6 bases). Germline assignment: CDR1 SGHRS and CDR2 YFSETQ. The ends were cut back, 2 bases at V and 1 base at J, with 9 bases in the middle. The CDR3 loop spans 14 amino acids.

The chain couples TRBV6-5 to TRBJ2-1; 10 nucleotides agree with TRBD1. In germline, CDR1 is MNHEY, CDR2 SVGAGI. The CDR3 runs to 14 residues. V trimming: 2 bases; J trimming: 9 bases; junction bases outside the gene matches: 4. CDR3: CASSYGQGVGEQFF. The CDR3 DNA is TGTGCCAGCAGTTACGGACAGGGGGTGGGTGAGCAGTTCTTC.

The rearrangement joins TRBV29-1 to TRBJ1-2; perhaps TRBD1 as D (5 bases). Germline loops: CDR1 SQVTM, CDR2 ANQGSEA. There are 19 residues in the CDR3. V was shortened by 3 bases and J by 0 bases, with 26 bases between the two germline ends. CDR3: CSVDTLGTTGAGPNYGYTF. DNA for the CDR3: TGCAGCGTTGACACTTTGGGGACCACTGGGGCCGGCCCTAACTATGGCTACACCTTC.

About this clone itself: Other DNA sequences in this specimen translate into the identical CDR3. This chain joins TRBV7-7 and TRBJ2-3, with 7 bases identical to TRBD2. The CDR3 covers 13 residues. The V gene end was trimmed by 5 bases and the J gene end by 3 bases; junction bases not matched to a gene: 2. From germline, CDR1 is SSHAT and CDR2 FNYEAQ (reference sequence). CDR3 region: CASSLSGTDTQYF. As DNA, the CDR3 is TGTGCCAGCAGCCTTAGCGGGACAGATACGCAGTATTTT.

This clone was picked up a small number of times. The CDR3 region is CASSLGYTNYGYTF. The DNA of the CDR3 is TGTGCCAGCAGCTTAGGCTATACTAACTATGGCTACACCTTC. The chain is built from TRBV7-9 and TRBJ1-2; D not resolved. This CDR3 is 14 amino acids long. Trimming took off 1 base at V and 0 bases at J, with 6 bases between the two ends. Germline V gene lookup returns CDR1 SEHNR and CDR2 FQNEAQ (reference sequence).

This clone appeared once. J is TRBJ1-6 and V is TRBV6-5; D gene uncertain. The CDR3 loop spans 14 amino acids. CDR1 is MNHEY, CDR2 SVGAGI, per germline. Trimming took 8 bases from V and 7 from J, leaving 15 bases between them. CDR3 sequence reads: CASVDRVKNSPLHF. The CDR3 region has the DNA TGTGCCAGCGTAGACCGAGTAAAGAATTCACCCCTCCACTTT.

The rearrangement links TRBV5-1 to TRBJ1-2; 8 bases fit TRBD1. CDR1 is SGHRS and CDR2 is YFSETQ in the germline V gene. The CDR3 has 17 amino acids. V dropped 3 bases and J dropped 0; count of bases not matched to a gene: 10. This chain's CDR3 is CASSSRRQGTSNYGYTF. The CDR3, as DNA: TGCGCCAGCAGCTCCCGTCGACAGGGGACCTCTAACTATGGCTACACCTTC. The variable domain in full, completed from reference TRBV5-1 and TRBJ1-2, reads KAGVTQTPRYLIKTRGQQVTLSCSPISGHRSVSWYQQTPGQGLQFLFEYFSETQRNKGNFPGRFSGRQFSNSRSEMNVSTLELGDSALYLCASSSRRQGTSNYGYTFGSGTRLTVV.

This clone was counted only a few times. V is TRBV4-2 and J is TRBJ2-4; D might be TRBD1 (7 bases). V lost 4 bases and J lost 8, with 30 bases in between. There are 19 residues in the CDR3. Looked up from germline, CDR1 is LGHNA and CDR2 is YNFKEQ. CDR3 in DNA: TGTGCCAGCAGCCGTTGGATCCGATTGACGGACAGGAGGGGGGACATTCAGTACTTC. Translated: CASSRWIRLTDRRGDIQYF.

This clone was seen a handful of times. The rearrangement uses TRBV5-5 and TRBJ2-3; D may match TRBD1 or TRBD2 (5 bases each). Germline V CDR1 and CDR2: SGHKS, YYEKEE (reference sequence). The V and J ends lost 4 bases and 4 bases respectively, with 10 bases between them. The CDR3 has 13 residues. CDR3 in amino acids: CASSQGTADTQYF. CDR3 bases: TGTGCCAGCAGCCAAGGGACGGCAGATACGCAGTATTTT.

This clone was seen just once. The rearrangement uses TRBV11-2 and TRBJ1-4, with TRBD1 matching over 9 bases. V lost 5 bases, J lost 5 bases, and 6 bases stayed unmatched. From germline, CDR1 is SGHAT and CDR2 FQNNGV. The CDR3 has 15 amino acids. CDR3 sequence reads: CASSPQGAHNEKLFF. The CDR3 DNA reads as TGTGCCAGCAGCCCACAGGGGGCACACAATGAAAAACTGTTTTTT.

J is TRBJ2-7 and V is TRBV10-2, with D maybe TRBD1 (6 bases). V lost 6 bases and J 7 bases, leaving 13 bases between the germline ends. This CDR3 region has 12 residues. CDR1 is WSHSY, CDR2 SAAADI, per germline. In DNA form, the CDR3 reads TGCGCCAGCAGGTCAGGGGTAGGGGAGCAGTACTTC. As protein: CASRSGVGEQYF.

The CDR3 region is CASSGGVLNTGELFF. The CDR3 DNA sequence: TGTGCCAGCAGTGGGGGGGTTTTGAACACCGGGGAGCTGTTTTTT. The chain links TRBV2 to TRBJ2-2; possibly TRBD2 for D (6 bases). This CDR3 is built from 15 residues. The V end was cut by 4 bases, the J end by 1 base, with 10 bases between. Germline CDR1 is SNHLY and CDR2 is FYNNEI.

The rearrangement links TRBV5-5 to TRBJ2-7; D ambiguous. Germline V CDR1 and CDR2: SGHKS, YYEKEE (reference sequence). This CDR3 is 13 amino acids long. V shed 2 bases and J shed 2 bases, with 8 bases lying between them. CDR3 nucleotides: TGTGCCAGCAGCTTTAGGGCGACCTACGAGCAGTACTTC. Protein sequence: CASSFRATYEQYF.

The J gene is TRBJ2-7, the V gene TRBV5-4; D is perhaps TRBD1 (5 bases). The CDR3 runs to 15 residues. V lost 0 bases, J lost 0 bases, and 10 bases lay in between. In germline, CDR1 is SGHNT, CDR2 YYREEE (reference sequence). This chain's CDR3 is CASSLEQENSYEQYF. In DNA, the CDR3 is TGTGCCAGCAGCTTGGAACAGGAAAACTCCTACGAGCAGTACTTC.

The chain couples TRBV2 to TRBJ2-3; TRBD2 matches at 7 bases. The junction had 8 bases not matched to a gene; V was cut back by 4 bases and J by 1 base. The germline V gene has CDR1 SNHLY and CDR2 FYNNEI. The CDR3 has 16 amino acids. The CDR3: CASSAQPSGGTDTQYF. The CDR3 nucleotides are TGTGCCAGCAGTGCGCAGCCTAGCGGCGGCACAGATACGCAGTATTTT.

The chain recombines TRBV4-1 with TRBJ2-5; D gene uncertain. The V end was cut by 1 base, the J end by 1 base, with 4 bases between. The CDR3 consists of 13 residues. In germline, CDR1 is MGHRA, CDR2 YSYEKL. The CDR3 sequence is CASSQGIQETQYF. The CDR3 nucleotides are TGCGCCAGCAGCCAAGGGATCCAAGAGACCCAGTACTTC.